This TCR beta chain was documented in a study of blood T cell repertoires in COVID-19. Clones were read by immunoSEQ multiplex PCR, and TCRdb kept only the in-frame ones, dropping some. The sample includes tens of thousands of clones, roughly 85% of them seen just once. The clonotype originates from a human donor in a cohort sampled during active COVID-19. Specimen: peripheral blood.

The CDR3 DNA is TGCGCCAGCAGCGCGACAGGGGGCAATCAGCCCCAGCATTTT. This sequence encodes CASSATGGNQPQHF. This chain joins TRBV5-1 and TRBJ1-5; 8 bases map to TRBD1. From germline, CDR1 is SGHRS and CDR2 YFSETQ. After removal of 4 bases from V and 2 bases from J, the junction contained 2 bases not matched to a gene. The CDR3 is made up of 14 amino acids.